These T cell receptor beta chains were read from a single sample in a study of CD8 T cells in Susac syndrome. Each CDR3 protein gets one entry after TCRdb re-called the immunoSEQ multiplex PCR reads with MiXCR. Here the sample spans about 27,000 distinct CDR3 sequences, 94% being singletons. The sample was CD8+ T cells from PBMCs. Source of these receptors: a human donor in good health. Each CDR3 is given with its conserved first and last residue. Fields, in order: clone size, CDR3 length, J gene, D gene, V gene, CDR3 DNA, CDR3 protein. The D gene is left open where the match is weak. Clone size appears in some rows only: once, few, many, or a class for an expanded clone.

>-|15|TRBJ2-3|-|TRBV6-1
TGTGCCAGCAGTGAAGAGATAGGGGGTACAGATACGCAGTATTTT
CASSEEIGGTDTQYF
>-|16|TRBJ2-3|TRBD1|TRBV12-3/TRBV12-4
TGTGCCAGCAGCCCTGGACAGGGCCGGGGCACAGATACGCAGTATTTT
CASSPGQGRGTDTQYF
>-|15|TRBJ2-3|-|TRBV20-1
TGCAGTGCTGAAATGGGCGGAAGGGGCGGCGATACGCAGTATTTT
CSAEMGGRGGDTQYF
>-|16|TRBJ1-2|-|TRBV4-2
TGTGCCAGCAGCCAAGATAGGGGCAGGGGCGACTATGGCTACACCTTC
CASSQDRGRGDYGYTF
>-|11|TRBJ1-5|TRBD1|TRBV6-4
TGTGCCAGCCAGGGGGATCAGCCCCAGCATTTT
CASQGDQPQHF
>-|13|TRBJ2-5|TRBD1|TRBV11-2
TGTGCCAGCAGCTATTGGACAGGGGAGACCCAGTACTTC
CASSYWTGETQYF
>-|16|TRBJ2-1|TRBD1|TRBV4-3
TGCGCCAGCAGCCAAGATTACAGGGGCTCCTACAATGAGCAGTTCTTC
CASSQDYRGSYNEQFF
>-|16|TRBJ1-6|TRBD1|TRBV4-3
TGCGCCAGCAGCCCCGGACAGGCGGTGAATAATTCACCCCTCCACTTT
CASSPGQAVNNSPLHF
>-|12|TRBJ1-2|-|TRBV5-6
TGTGCCAGCAGCTTGGCCGGTGGAGGCTACACCTTC
CASSLAGGGYTF
>-|18|TRBJ2-6|-|TRBV12-3/TRBV12-4
TGTGCCAGCAGTTTACGTCGGGACCCCATCTCTGGGGCCAACGTCCTGACTTTC
CASSLRRDPISGANVLTF
>-|14|TRBJ1-3|-|TRBV12-3/TRBV12-4
TGTGCCAGCAGTTTGCTGGGCTCTGGAAACACCATATATTTT
CASSLLGSGNTIYF
>-|13|TRBJ2-5|-|TRBV12-3/TRBV12-4
TGTGCCAGCAGTTTAAGGGACTTAGAGACCCAGTACTTC
CASSLRDLETQYF
>-|11|TRBJ1-1|-|TRBV2
TGTGCCAGCAGAAGGGGGACTGAAGCTTTCTTT
CASRRGTEAFF
>-|12|TRBJ1-3|-|TRBV19
TGTGCCAGTAGCATAATTGGAAACACCATATATTTT
CASSIIGNTIYF
>-|17|TRBJ2-3|-|TRBV9
TGTGCCAGCAGCGTACTCCGACAGCCTACTAGCACAGATACGCAGTATTTT
CASSVLRQPTSTDTQYF
>-|18|TRBJ2-3|-|TRBV27
TGTGCCAGCAGTTTATTCATCCCGGCCCCGGGGGCCCCAGATACGCAGTATTTT
CASSLFIPAPGAPDTQYF
>-|15|TRBJ1-4|TRBD1|TRBV14
TGTGCCAGCAGCCTTTGGAAGGGGGCGCGGGAAAAACTGTTTTTT
CASSLWKGAREKLFF
>-|12|TRBJ2-2|-|TRBV29-1
TGCAGCGTTGAAAGGCAGGTCGGGGAGCTGTTTTTT
CSVERQVGELFF
>-|13|TRBJ1-1|-|TRBV2
TGTGCCAGCAGCCCAGCGCCGAACACTGAAGCTTTCTTT
CASSPAPNTEAFF
>-|14|TRBJ1-1|-|TRBV12-3/TRBV12-4
TGTGCCAGCACCCTCGCCAGGGGTTGGACTGAAGCTTTCTTT
CASTLARGWTEAFF
>-|15|TRBJ2-1|-|TRBV6-5
TGTGCCAGCAGTTTTACTCTGGCACTCTGGGATGAGCAGTTCTTC
CASSFTLALWDEQFF
>-|12|TRBJ2-1|-|TRBV5-5
TGTGCCAGCAGCTTAAGCTACAATGAGCAGTTCTTC
CASSLSYNEQFF
>-|15|TRBJ1-4|-|TRBV3-1
TGTGCCAGCAGCCAAAAGGGGTTTGGTAATGAAAAACTGTTTTTT
CASSQKGFGNEKLFF
>-|15|TRBJ2-3|TRBD1|TRBV5-6
TGTGCCAGCAGCTCCAGGACAGGGGAGGCAGATACGCAGTATTTT
CASSSRTGEADTQYF
>-|15|TRBJ2-7|TRBD1|TRBV5-6
TGTGCCAGCAGCATGGACAGGGGAAGCTCCTACGAGCAGTACTTC
CASSMDRGSSYEQYF
>-|16|TRBJ2-3|-|TRBV21-1
TGTGCCAGCAGCAAGTCTAGCGGGGGCCCCACAGATACGCAGTATTTT
CASSKSSGGPTDTQYF
>-|15|TRBJ1-1|TRBD1|TRBV19
TGTGCCAGTAGTATAGGAAGGACAGGGAACACTGAAGCTTTCTTT
CASSIGRTGNTEAFF
>-|21|TRBJ2-1|-|TRBV19
TGTGCCAGTAGTATGGGTTTACTTGACAGGAGGTCTCGAGTGGGGTACAATGAGCAGTTCTTC
CASSMGLLDRRSRVGYNEQFF
>-|13|TRBJ2-1|-|TRBV19
TGTGCCAGTAGTCCTCAGGGGGGCAATGAGCAGTTCTTC
CASSPQGGNEQFF
>-|15|TRBJ2-2|TRBD1|TRBV7-9
TGTGCCAGCAGCCTGACAGGGACGAACACCGGGGAGCTGTTTTTT
CASSLTGTNTGELFF
>few|12|TRBJ2-1|-|TRBV5-1
TGCGCCAGCAGCTGGGGACAAGCGTTACAGTTCTTC
CASSWGQALQFF
>-|15|TRBJ2-3|TRBD2|TRBV6-1
TGTGCCAGCAGTGAGACTAGCGGGGGGGCCGATACGCAGTATTTT
CASSETSGGADTQYF
>-|17|TRBJ2-1|-|TRBV7-6
TGTGCCAGCAGCTTAGAACTAGCCTACAGCTCCTACAATGAGCAGTTCTTC
CASSLELAYSSYNEQFF
>-|14|TRBJ2-1|-|TRBV4-1
TGCGCCAGCAGCCAAGGTCAGGGCGACAATGAGCAGTTCTTC
CASSQGQGDNEQFF
>-|15|TRBJ2-4|-|TRBV20-1
TGCAGTGCTAGTGCAGGGATGTTGGCCAAAAACATTCAGTACTTC
CSASAGMLAKNIQYF
>-|14|TRBJ1-4|TRBD1|TRBV5-1
TGCGCCAGCAGCTCTGGACAGGGAGATGAAAAACTGTTTTTT
CASSSGQGDEKLFF
>-|14|TRBJ2-5|TRBD1|TRBV12-3/TRBV12-4
TGTGCCAGCAGTTGGACAGGGATATCAGAGACCCAGTACTTC
CASSWTGISETQYF
>once|15|TRBJ2-7|TRBD2|TRBV11-2
TGTGCCAGCAGCTTAGTACTAGCGGGGGACTACGAGCAGTACTTC
CASSLVLAGDYEQYF
>-|15|TRBJ2-4|-|TRBV29-1
TGCAGCGTTGAAAGACAGAGTCTAGCCAAAAACATTCAGTACTTC
CSVERQSLAKNIQYF
>-|14|TRBJ2-7|TRBD1|TRBV4-3
TGCGCCAGCAGCCAAGGACAGGGTTCCTACGAGCAGTACTTC
CASSQGQGSYEQYF
>-|14|TRBJ2-3|TRBD2|TRBV11-2
TGTGCCAGTCAAAGCGGGGGGAACACAGATACGCAGTATTTT
CASQSGGNTDTQYF
>once|13|TRBJ1-2|-|TRBV7-2
TGTGCCAGCAGCCACGGGAGGGGCTATGGCTACACCTTC
CASSHGRGYGYTF
>once|15|TRBJ2-7|TRBD2|TRBV20-1
TGCAGTGCTAGGGGGACTACCTTTAATCTTTACGAGCAGTACTTC
CSARGTTFNLYEQYF
>few|16|TRBJ1-1|-|TRBV5-4
TGTGCCAGCAGCTTGGCCGGGGCAGGGCTAGACACTGAAGCTTTCTTT
CASSLAGAGLDTEAFF
>-|12|TRBJ2-1|-|TRBV2
TGTGCCAGCAGTGAAGTTGGCCTCCCAGGGTTCTTC
CASSEVGLPGFF
>-|13|TRBJ1-1|-|TRBV6-2/TRBV6-3
TGTGCCACGAGACCGGGGCTGAGGACTGAAGCTTTCTTT
CATRPGLRTEAFF
>-|13|TRBJ2-1|-|TRBV25-1
TGTGCCAGCAGTGGTGGAACCTACAATGAGCAGTTCTTC
CASSGGTYNEQFF
>-|15|TRBJ2-7|-|TRBV7-9
TGTGCCAGCAGCGAATGGGCGGGGAGCTCCTACGAGCAGTACTTC
CASSEWAGSSYEQYF
>-|15|TRBJ1-6|TRBD1|TRBV6-1
TGTGCCAGCAGCGCAGACAGGGCTCTAAATTCACCCCTCCACTTT
CASSADRALNSPLHF
>-|17|TRBJ2-2|TRBD1|TRBV12-3/TRBV12-4
TGTGCCAGCAGTACCCCAGGACAGGGCAAAGACACCGGGGAGCTGTTTTTT
CASSTPGQGKDTGELFF
>-|14|TRBJ1-5|-|TRBV6-2/TRBV6-3
TGTGCCAGCAGTTACTTGGGACGGAATCAGCCCCAGCATTTT
CASSYLGRNQPQHF
>-|16|TRBJ2-5|-|TRBV7-2
TGTGCCAGCAGCTTAGTGTTAGGGACGCACCAAGAGACCCAGTACTTC
CASSLVLGTHQETQYF
>-|12|TRBJ2-7|-|TRBV29-1
TGCAGCGTTGAAGATACCCCCTACGAGCAGTACTTC
CSVEDTPYEQYF